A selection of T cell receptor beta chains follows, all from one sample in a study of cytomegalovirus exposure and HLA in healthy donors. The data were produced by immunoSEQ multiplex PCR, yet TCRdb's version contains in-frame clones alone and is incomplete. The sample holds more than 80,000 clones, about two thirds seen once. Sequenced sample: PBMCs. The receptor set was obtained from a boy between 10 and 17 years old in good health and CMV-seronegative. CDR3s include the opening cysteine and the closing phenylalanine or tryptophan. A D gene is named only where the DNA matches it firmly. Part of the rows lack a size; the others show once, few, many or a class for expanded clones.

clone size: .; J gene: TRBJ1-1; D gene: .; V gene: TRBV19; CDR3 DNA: TGTGCCAGTAGTGTCAGGGAGGCCACTGAAGCTTTCTTT; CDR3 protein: CASSVREATEAFF
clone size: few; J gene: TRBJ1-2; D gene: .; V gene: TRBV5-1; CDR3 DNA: TGCGCCAGCAGCCGGGGAAGCGAGGGCTATGGCTACACCTTC; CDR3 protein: CASSRGSEGYGYTF
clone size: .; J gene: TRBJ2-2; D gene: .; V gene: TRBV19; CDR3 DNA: TGTGCCAGTAGTATCGCCCGCCTGCGCACCGGGGAGCTGTTTTTT; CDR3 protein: CASSIARLRTGELFF
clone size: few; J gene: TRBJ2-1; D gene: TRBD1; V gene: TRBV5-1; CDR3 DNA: TGCGCCAGCAGCTTGGAGTCGACAGGGTATGAGCAGTTCTTC; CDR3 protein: CASSLESTGYEQFF
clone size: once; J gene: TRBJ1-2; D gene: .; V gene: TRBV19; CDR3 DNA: TGTGCCAGTAGTGTACAGAGCTATGGCTACACCTTC; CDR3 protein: CASSVQSYGYTF
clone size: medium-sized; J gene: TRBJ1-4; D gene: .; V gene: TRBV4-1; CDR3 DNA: TGCGCCAGCACCGGAGACGGCTTTTTAGTCTCTAATGAAAAACTGTTTTTT; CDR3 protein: CASTGDGFLVSNEKLFF
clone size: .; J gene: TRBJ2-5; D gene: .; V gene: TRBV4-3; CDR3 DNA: TGCGCCAGCAGCGCCGGGGAGGCGGTCCAGTACTTC; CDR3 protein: CASSAGEAVQYF
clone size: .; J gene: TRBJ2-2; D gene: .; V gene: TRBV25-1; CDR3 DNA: TGTGCCAGCAGTGACTCCCGCGCCGGGGAGCTGTTTTTT; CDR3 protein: CASSDSRAGELFF
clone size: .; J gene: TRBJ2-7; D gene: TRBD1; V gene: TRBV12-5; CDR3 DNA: TGTGCTAGTGCCCACCCCCGGGACAGGAGCTACGAGCAGTACTTC; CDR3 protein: CASAHPRDRSYEQYF
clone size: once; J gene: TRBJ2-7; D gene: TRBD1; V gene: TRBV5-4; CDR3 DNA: TGTGCCAGCAGCCCTGACAGGGGGCTCGCCTACGAGCAGTACTTC; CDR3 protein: CASSPDRGLAYEQYF
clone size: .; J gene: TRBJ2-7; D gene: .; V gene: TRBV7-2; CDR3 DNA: TGTGCCAGCAGCTTAGTGGGACAACGAACCGAGCAGTACTTC; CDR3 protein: CASSLVGQRTEQYF
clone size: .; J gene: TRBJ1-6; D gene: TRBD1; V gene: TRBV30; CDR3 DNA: TGTGCCTGGGACCTTACCGGGACAGGGACGTCACCCCTCCACTTT; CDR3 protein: CAWDLTGTGTSPLHF
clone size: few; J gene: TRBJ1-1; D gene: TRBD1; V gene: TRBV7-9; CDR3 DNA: TGTGCCAGCAGCTTAGGGACAGGGTTAACTGAAGCTTTCTTT; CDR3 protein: CASSLGTGLTEAFF
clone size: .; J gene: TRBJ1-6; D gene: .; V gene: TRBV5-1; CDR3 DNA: TGCGCCAGCAGCTTGGAACAGGTCCAAAATTCACCCCTCCACTTT; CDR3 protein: CASSLEQVQNSPLHF
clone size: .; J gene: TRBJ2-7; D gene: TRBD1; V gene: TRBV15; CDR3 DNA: TGTGCCACCAGCGGGGACAGGGGTGTCGAGCAGTACTTC; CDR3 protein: CATSGDRGVEQYF
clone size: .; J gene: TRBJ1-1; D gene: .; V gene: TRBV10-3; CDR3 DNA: TGTGCCATCAAAAGCGGGGGAGGTGAAGCTTTCTTT; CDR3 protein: CAIKSGGGEAFF
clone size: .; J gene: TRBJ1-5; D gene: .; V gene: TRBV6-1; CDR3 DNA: TGTGCCAGCCTCTACTTTGGGGATAGCGATCAGCCCCAGCATTTT; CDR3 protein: CASLYFGDSDQPQHF
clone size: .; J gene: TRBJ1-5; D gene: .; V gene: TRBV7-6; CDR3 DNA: TGTGCCAGCAGTTCCCAGAGACGCGGTCCCCAGCATTTT; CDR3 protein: CASSSQRRGPQHF
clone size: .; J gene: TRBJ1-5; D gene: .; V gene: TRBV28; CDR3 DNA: TGTGCCAGCAGTTTGTACCAACATTATAGCAATCAGCCCCAGCATTTT; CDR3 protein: CASSLYQHYSNQPQHF
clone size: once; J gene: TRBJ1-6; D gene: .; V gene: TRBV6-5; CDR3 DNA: TGTGCCACTCTTCAGGGATTAGGTCGATCACCCCTCCACTTT; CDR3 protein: CATLQGLGRSPLHF
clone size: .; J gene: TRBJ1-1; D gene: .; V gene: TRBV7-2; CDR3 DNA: TGTGCCAGCAGCTTAGGCAGATTGAACACTGAAGCTTTCTTT; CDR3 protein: CASSLGRLNTEAFF
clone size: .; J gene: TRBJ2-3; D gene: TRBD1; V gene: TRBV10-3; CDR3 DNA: TGTGCCATCAGTGAGCCTGGGACAGGGAGGGAATTAACAGATACGCAGTATTTT; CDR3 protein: CAISEPGTGRELTDTQYF
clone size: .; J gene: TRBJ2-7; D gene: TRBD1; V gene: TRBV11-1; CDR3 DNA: TGTGCCAGCAGTCAGGACAGGCAACGGGAGCAGTACTTC; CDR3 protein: CASSQDRQREQYF
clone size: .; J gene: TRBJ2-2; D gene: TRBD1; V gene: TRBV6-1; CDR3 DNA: TGTGCCAGCAGAGGACAGGGGGCGCCCACCGGGGAGCTGTTTTTT; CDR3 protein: CASRGQGAPTGELFF
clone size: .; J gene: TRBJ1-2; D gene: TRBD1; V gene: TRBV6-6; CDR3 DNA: TGTGCCAGCAGTTACTGGGACAGCGAACTTGACTATGGCTACACCTTC; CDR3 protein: CASSYWDSELDYGYTF
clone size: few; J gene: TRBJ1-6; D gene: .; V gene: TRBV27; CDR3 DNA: TGTGCCAGCAGTTTATCAATATCTTCACCCCTCCACTTT; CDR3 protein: CASSLSISSPLHF
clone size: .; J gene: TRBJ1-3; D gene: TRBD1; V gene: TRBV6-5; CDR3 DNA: TGTGCCAGCAGTCCGGGACAGGCTGGAAACACCATATATTTT; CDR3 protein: CASSPGQAGNTIYF
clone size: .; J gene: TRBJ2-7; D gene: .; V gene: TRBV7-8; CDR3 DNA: TGTGCCAGCAGCCCCCGGGGTAGCGGCTACGAGCAGTACTTC; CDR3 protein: CASSPRGSGYEQYF
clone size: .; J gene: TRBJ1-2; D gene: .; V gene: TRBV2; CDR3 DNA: TGTGCCAGCGGTGGCGGGCGGTCCACTAACTATGGCTACACCTTC; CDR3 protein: CASGGGRSTNYGYTF
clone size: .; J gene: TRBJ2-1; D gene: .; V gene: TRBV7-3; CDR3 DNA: TGTGCCAGCAGCTTATGGAGCAGGGCCTCCTACAATGAGCAGTTCTTC; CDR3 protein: CASSLWSRASYNEQFF
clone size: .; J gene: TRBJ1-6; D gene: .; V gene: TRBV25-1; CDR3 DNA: TGTGCCAGCAGTGAGGCGGGTTCACCCCTCCACTTT; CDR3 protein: CASSEAGSPLHF
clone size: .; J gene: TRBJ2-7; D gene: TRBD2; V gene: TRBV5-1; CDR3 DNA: TGCGCCAGCAGCCATAGACTAGCGGGAGGTCATAGCTCCTACGAGCAGTACTTC; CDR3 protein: CASSHRLAGGHSSYEQYF
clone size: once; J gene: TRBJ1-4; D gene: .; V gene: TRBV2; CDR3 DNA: TGTGCCAGCAGTGGGAACGAGGGTGAAAAACTGTTTTTT; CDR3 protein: CASSGNEGEKLFF